This T cell receptor beta chain was identified in a study of blood T cells in healthy people across ages. This clonotype appeared a few times. A sample-barcoded 5' primer and a J-beta primer mix were used in a second PCR of roughly 7 to 11 cycles. TCRdb reanalysed the 5' RACE reads using MiXCR and keeps one entry per CDR3 protein. The sample has some 1.5 million distinct CDR3 sequences, approximately 43% seen once; the top ten hold approximately 4%. The clonotype originates from a woman between 18 and 29 years old in good health. The sequencing sample was made of blood.

The CDR3 bases are TGTGCCACCAGCAGAGTGGGGGGGTATTACAATGAGCAGTTCTTC. Its translation is CATSRVGGYYNEQFF. This chain joins TRBV15 and TRBJ2-1; TRBD2 matches 7 bases. Germline V gives CDR1 LNHNV, CDR2 YYDKDF (reference sequence). The V and J ends lost 1 base and 4 bases, in that order; junction bases with no gene match: 4. There are 15 residues in the CDR3.